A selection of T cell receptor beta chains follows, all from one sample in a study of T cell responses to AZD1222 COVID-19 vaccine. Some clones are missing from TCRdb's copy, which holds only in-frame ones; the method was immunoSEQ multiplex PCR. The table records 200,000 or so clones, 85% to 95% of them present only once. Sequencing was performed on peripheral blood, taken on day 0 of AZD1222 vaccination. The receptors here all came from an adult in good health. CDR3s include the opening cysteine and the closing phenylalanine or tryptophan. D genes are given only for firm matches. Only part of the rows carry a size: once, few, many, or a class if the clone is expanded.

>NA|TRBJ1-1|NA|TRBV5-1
TGCGCCAGCAGTGAATCCGCGAGCAACACTGAAGCTTTCTTT
CASSESASNTEAFF
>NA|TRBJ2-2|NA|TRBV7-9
TGTGCCGTGCCCACGGATCGAGGCGGGGAGCTGTTTTTT
CAVPTDRGGELFF
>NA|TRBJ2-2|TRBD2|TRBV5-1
TGCGCCAGCAGCCCCCTAGGGTCTAGCGGACTCACCGGGGAGCTGTTTTTT
CASSPLGSSGLTGELFF
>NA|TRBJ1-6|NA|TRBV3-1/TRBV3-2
TGTGCCAGCAGCCGCCCGGATTACTATAATTCACCCCTCCACTTT
CASSRPDYYNSPLHF
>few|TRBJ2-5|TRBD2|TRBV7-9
TGTGCCAGCAGCTTAGTGCTAGCGGACCAAGAGACCCAGTACTTC
CASSLVLADQETQYF
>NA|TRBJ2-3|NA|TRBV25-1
TGTGCCAGCAGTTCTTTTAGCACAGATACGCAGTATTTT
CASSSFSTDTQYF
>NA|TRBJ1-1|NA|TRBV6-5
TGTGCCAGCAGTTACTCGGCCGGGGAAGGCACTGAAGCTTTCTTT
CASSYSAGEGTEAFF
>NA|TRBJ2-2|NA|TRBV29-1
TGCAGCGTAGACTACTTCGGGGAGCTGTTTTTT
CSVDYFGELFF
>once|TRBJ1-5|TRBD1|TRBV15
TGTGCCACCAGTTTACAGGGGAATCAGCCCCAGCATTTT
CATSLQGNQPQHF
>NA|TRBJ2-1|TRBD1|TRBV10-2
TGCGCCAGTTCGACAGGGGTCAATGAGCAGTTCTTC
CASSTGVNEQFF